Reported below is one T cell receptor (beta chain). The sample comes from a study of blood T cell repertoires in COVID-19. Clones were read by immunoSEQ multiplex PCR, and TCRdb kept only the in-frame ones, dropping some. The sample has roughly 200,000 clones, around 80% seen once. There are 14 residues in the CDR3. The sequencing input was peripheral blood. This sequence originates from a woman of 80 years or more with COVID-19, enrolled during active disease. This chain links TRBV21-1 with TRBJ2-5; TRBD2 reflects the table's D call only, with no check against the DNA. TRBV21-1 counts as a pseudogene. CDR3 bases: TGTGCCAGCAGCAAAGAAGTCTGGGAGGAGACCCAGTACTTC. It encodes CASSKEVWEETQYF.